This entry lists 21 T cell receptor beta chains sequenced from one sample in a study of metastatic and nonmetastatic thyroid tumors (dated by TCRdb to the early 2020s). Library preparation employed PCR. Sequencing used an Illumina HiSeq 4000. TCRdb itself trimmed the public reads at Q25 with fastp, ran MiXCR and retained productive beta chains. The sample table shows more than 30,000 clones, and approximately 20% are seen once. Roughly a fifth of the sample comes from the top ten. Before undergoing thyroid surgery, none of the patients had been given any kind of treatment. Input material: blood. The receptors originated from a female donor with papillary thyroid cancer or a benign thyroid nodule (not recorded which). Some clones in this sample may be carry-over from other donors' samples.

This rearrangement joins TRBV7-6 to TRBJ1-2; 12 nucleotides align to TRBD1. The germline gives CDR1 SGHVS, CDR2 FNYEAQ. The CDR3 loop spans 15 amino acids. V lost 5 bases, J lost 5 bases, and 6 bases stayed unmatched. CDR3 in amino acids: CASSTGTGGAYGYTF. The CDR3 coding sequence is TGTGCCAGCAGCACGGGGACAGGGGGCGCATATGGCTACACCTTC.

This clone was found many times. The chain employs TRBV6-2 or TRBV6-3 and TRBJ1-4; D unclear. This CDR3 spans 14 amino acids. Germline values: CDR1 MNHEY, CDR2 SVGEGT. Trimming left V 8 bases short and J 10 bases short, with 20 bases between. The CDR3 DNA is TGTGCCAGCGGAACAACTTATGGCGTCTTAAAACTGTTTTTT. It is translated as CASGTTYGVLKLFF.

This CDR3 is CACSSMTSGETQYF. CDR3 DNA sequence: TGCGCGTGCAGCTCAATGACTAGCGGGGAGACCCAGTACTTC. J is TRBJ2-5 and V is TRBV5-1; 10 bases line up with TRBD2. Germline CDR1 SGHRS, CDR2 YFSETQ. This CDR3 has 14 amino acids.

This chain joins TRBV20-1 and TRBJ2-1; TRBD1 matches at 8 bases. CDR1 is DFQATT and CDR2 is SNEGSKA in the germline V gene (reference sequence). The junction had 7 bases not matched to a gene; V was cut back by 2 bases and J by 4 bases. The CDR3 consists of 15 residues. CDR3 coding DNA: TGCAGTGCTAGATCACCGGGACAGGATTACAATGAGCAGTTCTTC. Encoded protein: CSARSPGQDYNEQFF.

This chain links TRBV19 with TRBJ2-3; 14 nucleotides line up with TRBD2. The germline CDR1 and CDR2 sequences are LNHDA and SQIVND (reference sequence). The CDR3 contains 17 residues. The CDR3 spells CTISARLAGGVRDTQYF. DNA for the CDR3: TGTACCATTAGTGCCCGACTAGCGGGGGGGGTGCGGGATACGCAGTATTTT. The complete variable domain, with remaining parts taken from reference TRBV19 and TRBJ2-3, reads DGGITQSPKYLFRKEGQNVTLSCEQNLNHDAMYWYRQDPGQGLRLIYYSQIVNDFQKGDIAEGYSVSREKKESFPLTVTSAQKNPTAFYLCTISARLAGGVRDTQYFGPGTRLTVL.

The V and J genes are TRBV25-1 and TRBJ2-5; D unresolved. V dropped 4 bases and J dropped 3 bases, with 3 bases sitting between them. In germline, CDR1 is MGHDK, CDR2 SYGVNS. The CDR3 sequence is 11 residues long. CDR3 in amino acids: CASSGEETQYF. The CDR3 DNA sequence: TGTGCCAGCAGTGGGGAAGAGACCCAGTACTTC.

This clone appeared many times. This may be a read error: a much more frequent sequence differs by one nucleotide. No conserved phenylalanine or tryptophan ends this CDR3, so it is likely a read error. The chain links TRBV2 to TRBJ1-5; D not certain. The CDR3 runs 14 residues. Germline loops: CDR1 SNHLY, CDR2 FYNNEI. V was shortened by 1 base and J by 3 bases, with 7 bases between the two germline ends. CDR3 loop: CASSEGVNNQPQHS. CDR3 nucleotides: TGTGCCAGCAGTGAAGGTGTGAACAATCAGCCCCAGCATTCT.

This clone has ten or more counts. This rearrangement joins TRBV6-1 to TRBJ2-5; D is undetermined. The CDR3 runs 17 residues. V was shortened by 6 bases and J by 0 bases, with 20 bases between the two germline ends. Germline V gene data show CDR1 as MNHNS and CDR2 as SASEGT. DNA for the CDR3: TGTGCCAGCAGCGACGCACGTGGCCAGTTAAACCAAGAGACCCAGTACTTC. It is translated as CASSDARGQLNQETQYF.

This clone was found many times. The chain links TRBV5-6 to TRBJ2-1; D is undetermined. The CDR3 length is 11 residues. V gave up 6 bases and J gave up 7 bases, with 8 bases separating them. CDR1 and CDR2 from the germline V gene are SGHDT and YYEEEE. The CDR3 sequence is CASNLNNEQFF. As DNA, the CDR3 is TGTGCCAGCAACCTCAATAATGAGCAGTTCTTC.

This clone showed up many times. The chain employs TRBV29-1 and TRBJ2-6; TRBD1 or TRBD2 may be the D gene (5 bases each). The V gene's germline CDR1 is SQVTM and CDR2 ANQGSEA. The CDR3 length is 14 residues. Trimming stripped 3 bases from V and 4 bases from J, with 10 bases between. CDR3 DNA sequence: TGCAGCGTTGATGGGGGTGGCGGGGCCAACGTCCTGACTTTC. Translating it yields CSVDGGGGANVLTF.

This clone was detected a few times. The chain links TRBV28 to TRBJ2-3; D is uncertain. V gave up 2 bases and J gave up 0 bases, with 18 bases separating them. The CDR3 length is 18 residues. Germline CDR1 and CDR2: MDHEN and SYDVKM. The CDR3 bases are TGTGCCAGCAGTTTACGGTCCAGCCAGCCAGCCAGCACAGATACGCAGTATTTT. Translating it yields CASSLRSSQPASTDTQYF.

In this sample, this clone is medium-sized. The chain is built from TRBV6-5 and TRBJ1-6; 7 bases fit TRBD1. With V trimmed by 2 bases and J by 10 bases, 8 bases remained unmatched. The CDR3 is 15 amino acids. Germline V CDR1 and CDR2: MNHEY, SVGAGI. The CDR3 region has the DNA TGTGCCAGCAGTTACAGAAACAGGGGAGGATCACCCCTCCACTTT. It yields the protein CASSYRNRGGSPLHF.

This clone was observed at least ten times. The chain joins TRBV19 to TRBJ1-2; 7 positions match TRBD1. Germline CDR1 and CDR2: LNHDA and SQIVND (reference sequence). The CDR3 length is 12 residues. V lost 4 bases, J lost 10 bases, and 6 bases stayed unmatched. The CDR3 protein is CASSTTGEVYTF. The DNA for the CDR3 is TGTGCCAGTAGTACCACAGGGGAAGTCTACACCTTC. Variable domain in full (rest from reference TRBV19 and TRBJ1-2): DGGITQSPKYLFRKEGQNVTLSCEQNLNHDAMYWYRQDPGQGLRLIYYSQIVNDFQKGDIAEGYSVSREKKESFPLTVTSAQKNPTAFYLCASSTTGEVYTFGSGTRLTVV.

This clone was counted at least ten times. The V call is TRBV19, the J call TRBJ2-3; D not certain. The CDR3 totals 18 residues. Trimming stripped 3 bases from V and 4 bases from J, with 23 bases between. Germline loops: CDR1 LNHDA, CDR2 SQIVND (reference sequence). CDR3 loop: CASSIGQTSIGFADTQYF. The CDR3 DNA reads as TGTGCCAGTAGTATCGGTCAGACTTCTATCGGGTTCGCAGATACGCAGTATTTT.

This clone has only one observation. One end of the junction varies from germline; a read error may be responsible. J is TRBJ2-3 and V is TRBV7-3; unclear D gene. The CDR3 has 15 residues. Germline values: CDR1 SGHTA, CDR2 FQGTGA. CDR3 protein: CASSLAVITGDTQYF. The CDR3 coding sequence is TGTGCTAGCAGCTTGGCGGTGATCACGGGAGATACGCAGTATTTT.

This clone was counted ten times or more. In DNA form, the CDR3 reads TGTGCCAGCAGCGTCCGGTCGTCGTGGAACACTGAAGCTTTCTTT. It specifies CASSVRSSWNTEAFF. The rearrangement uses TRBV5-4 and TRBJ1-1; D remains unclear. CDR1 is SGHNT, CDR2 YYREEE, per germline (reference sequence). The CDR3 is 15 residues long. V was shortened by 4 bases and J by 1 base, with 14 bases between the two germline ends.

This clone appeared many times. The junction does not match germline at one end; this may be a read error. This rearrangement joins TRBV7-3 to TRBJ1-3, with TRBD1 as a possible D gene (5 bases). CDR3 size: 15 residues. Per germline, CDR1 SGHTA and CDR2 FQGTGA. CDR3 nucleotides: TGTGCCAGCAGTTTAACCGGGACCCCCGGAAACACCATATATTTT. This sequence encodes CASSLTGTPGNTIYF.

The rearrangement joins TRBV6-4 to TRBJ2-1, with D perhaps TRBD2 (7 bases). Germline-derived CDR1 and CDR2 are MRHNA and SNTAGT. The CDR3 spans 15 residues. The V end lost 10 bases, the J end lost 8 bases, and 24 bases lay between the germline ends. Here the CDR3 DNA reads TGTGCCATCAGGACTAGAGGGGGGTCCGGGGATGAGCAGTTCTTC. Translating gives CAIRTRGGSGDEQFF.

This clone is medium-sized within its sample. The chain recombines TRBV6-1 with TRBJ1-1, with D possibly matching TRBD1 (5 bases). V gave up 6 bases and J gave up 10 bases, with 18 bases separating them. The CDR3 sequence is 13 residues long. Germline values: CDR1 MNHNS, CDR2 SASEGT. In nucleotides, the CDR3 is TGTGCCAGCAGGGATACCGGACCGGGGCGAGCTTTCTTT. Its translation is CASRDTGPGRAFF.

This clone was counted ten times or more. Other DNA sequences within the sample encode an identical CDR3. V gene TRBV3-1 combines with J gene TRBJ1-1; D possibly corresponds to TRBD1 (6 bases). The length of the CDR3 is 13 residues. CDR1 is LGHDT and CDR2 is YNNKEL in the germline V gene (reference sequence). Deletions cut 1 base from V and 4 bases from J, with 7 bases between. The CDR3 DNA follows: TGTGCCAGCAGCCAAGGAGGGGGCACTGAAGCTTTCTTT. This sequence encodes CASSQGGGTEAFF.

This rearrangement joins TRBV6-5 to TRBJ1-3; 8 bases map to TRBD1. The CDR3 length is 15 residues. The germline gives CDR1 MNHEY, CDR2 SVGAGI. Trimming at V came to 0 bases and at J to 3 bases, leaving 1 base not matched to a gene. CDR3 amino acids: CASSYSGTGGNTIYF. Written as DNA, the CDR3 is TGTGCCAGCAGTTACTCCGGGACAGGTGGAAACACCATATATTTT.